The 27 T cell receptor beta chains in this list originate from one sample, sequenced in a study of blood T cell repertoires in COVID-19. Repertoires were generated with immunoSEQ multiplex PCR, while TCRdb's copy carries only in-frame clones and drops some. The data hold about 160,000 clones, with 60% to 85% observed a single time. The source material was peripheral blood. All receptors come from a man between 60 and 70 years old with acute or convalescent COVID-19.

J is TRBJ2-2 and V is TRBV7-9; tentatively, D is TRBD2 (5 bases). The length of the CDR3 is 12 residues. From germline, CDR1 is SEHNR and CDR2 FQNEAQ (reference sequence). Trimming took off 8 bases at V and 6 bases at J, with 10 bases between the two ends. This CDR3 reads CASASGAGELFF. The CDR3 DNA follows: TGTGCCAGCGCTTCCGGGGCCGGGGAGCTGTTTTTT. Full variable domain (remainder filled in from reference TRBV7-9 and TRBJ2-2): DTGVSQNPRHKITKRGQNVTFRCDPISEHNRLYWYRQTLGQGPEFLTYFQNEAQLEKSRLLSDRFSAERPKGSFSTLEIQRTEQGDSAMYLCASASGAGELFFGEGSRLTVL.

In this sample, this clone turned up once. V gene TRBV11-2 combines with J gene TRBJ1-6; D uncertain. V lost 1 base, J lost 10 bases, and 5 bases lay in between. The CDR3 loop spans 12 amino acids. Germline values: CDR1 SGHAT, CDR2 FQNNGV. CDR3 bases: TGTGCCAGCAGCTTAGGAGGCTCACCCCTCCACTTT. It yields the protein CASSLGGSPLHF.

The V and J genes are TRBV11-3 and TRBJ1-1, with D maybe TRBD1 (5 bases). CDR1 and CDR2 (germline): SGHNT, YENEEA. The V end lost 4 bases, the J end lost 3 bases, and 12 bases lay between the germline ends. The CDR3 is 14 amino acids. The CDR3: CASSSHGGDTEAFF. Here the CDR3 DNA reads TGTGCCAGCAGCTCACACGGAGGGGACACTGAAGCTTTCTTT.

The chain has TRBV6-2 or TRBV6-3 and TRBJ1-5; D gene unclear. Per the germline V gene, CDR1 is MNHEY and CDR2 is SVGEGT. The CDR3 spans 18 residues. V was clipped by 6 bases and J by 0 bases, with 21 bases between them. The DNA for the CDR3 is TGTGCCAGCAGCTCCCCTCCAAAAACAGAATATAGCAATCAGCCCCAGCATTTT. Translation gives CASSSPPKTEYSNQPQHF.

This clone was seen only a few times. The sample contains more than one DNA sequence encoding this CDR3. CDR3 protein: CASSEQGVNTEAFF. CDR3 nucleotides: TGTGCCAGCAGTGAACAGGGGGTGAACACTGAAGCTTTCTTT. The genes are TRBV25-1 and TRBJ1-1; 7 bases fit TRBD1. Germline V gene sequence: CDR1 MGHDK, CDR2 SYGVNS. This CDR3 comprises 14 residues. V lost 2 bases to trimming and J lost 0 bases; unmatched junction nucleotides: 0.

The sample holds one count of this clone. V gene TRBV30 combines with J gene TRBJ1-6, with a weak D call TRBD1 (6 bases). The germline gives CDR1 GTSNPN, CDR2 SVGIG (reference sequence). V was shortened by 2 bases and J by 7 bases, with 15 bases between the two germline ends. The CDR3 spans 15 residues. DNA for the CDR3: TGTGCCTGGAGTATCCTGGGACACGACAATTCACCCCTCCACTTT. Its translation: CAWSILGHDNSPLHF.

This sequence joins TRBV9 and TRBJ2-7, with 9 bases identical to TRBD2. V gave up 3 bases and J gave up 3 bases; unmatched junction bases: 7. The CDR3 is 15 residues long. Germline CDR1 reads SGDLS; CDR2 reads YYNGEE. The CDR3 DNA is TGTGCCAGCAGCGCTAGCGGGGAGACCCACTACGAGCAGTACTTC. It encodes CASSASGETHYEQYF. Combining the CDR3 with reference TRBV9 and TRBJ2-7 gives the whole variable domain DSGVTQTPKHLITATGQRVTLRCSPRSGDLSVYWYQQSLDQGLQFLIQYYNGEERAKGNILERFSAQQFPDLHSELNLSSLELGDSALYFCASSASGETHYEQYFGPGTRLTVT.

The chain joins TRBV2 to TRBJ2-7, with 7 bases that match TRBD1. The length of the CDR3 is 12 residues. The trim removed 8 bases at V and 4 bases at J, leaving 5 bases unmatched. The germline V gene has CDR1 SNHLY and CDR2 FYNNEI. Here the CDR3 reads CASEGAKYEQYF. CDR3 coding DNA: TGTGCCAGCGAGGGGGCGAAGTACGAGCAGTACTTC.

This clone was observed a handful of times. Other DNA sequences of this sample code for an identical CDR3. This chain joins TRBV6-5 and TRBJ1-1; 9 bases match TRBD1. J was trimmed by 5 bases and V by 4 bases; bases with no gene match: 5. This CDR3 has 14 amino acids. Germline V gives CDR1 MNHEY, CDR2 SVGAGI. CDR3 nucleotide sequence: TGTGCCAGCAGTTTACAGGGGGCAGGGACTGAAGCTTTCTTT. As protein: CASSLQGAGTEAFF.

This chain uses TRBV5-1 with TRBJ2-5; tentative D call: TRBD1 (8 bases). Germline V gene sequence: CDR1 SGHRS, CDR2 YFSETQ. The CDR3 spans 14 residues. Trimming cost V 4 bases and J 5 bases, with 15 bases left between them. The chain's CDR3 is CASSDTGGVETQYF. DNA of the CDR3: TGCGCCAGCAGCGACACAGGGGGGGTGGAGACCCAGTACTTC. Complete variable domain (other parts from reference TRBV5-1 and TRBJ2-5): KAGVTQTPRYLIKTRGQQVTLSCSPISGHRSVSWYQQTPGQGLQFLFEYFSETQRNKGNFPGRFSGRQFSNSRSEMNVSTLELGDSALYLCASSDTGGVETQYFGPGTRLLVL.

The rearrangement joins TRBV30 to TRBJ1-2; the D gene is possibly TRBD1 (6 bases). The germline CDR1 and CDR2 sequences are GTSNPN and SVGIG (reference sequence). The CDR3 loop spans 13 amino acids. Trimming pared 2 bases from V and 8 bases from J, leaving 15 bases between. CDR3 amino acids: CAWSTTDSGGYTF. Written as DNA, the CDR3 is TGTGCCTGGAGTACCACGGACAGTGGGGGCTACACCTTC.

This clone was observed many times. The chain uses TRBV5-4 and TRBJ1-2, with a possible D match to TRBD1 (6 bases). Germline V gene data show CDR1 as SGHNT and CDR2 as YYREEE (reference sequence). V gave up 4 bases and J gave up 3 bases, with 19 bases separating them. The CDR3 has 16 amino acids. CDR3 coding DNA: TGTGCCAGCAGCCAATCAGGGGCCCTGGGATACTATGGCTACACCTTC. Protein: CASSQSGALGYYGYTF.

V is TRBV2 and J is TRBJ1-1; D is unclear. Trimming stripped 1 base from V and 0 bases from J, with 9 bases between. The CDR3 spans 15 residues. Germline CDR1 is SNHLY and CDR2 is FYNNEI. CDR3 nucleotide sequence: TGTGCCAGCAGTGAAGATATAGAAATGAACACTGAAGCTTTCTTT. Residues: CASSEDIEMNTEAFF.

V gene TRBV6-5 combines with J gene TRBJ2-5; 7 bases are a match to TRBD2. Germline V gene sequence: CDR1 MNHEY, CDR2 SVGAGI. V lost 6 bases, J lost 4 bases, and 8 bases stayed unmatched. The CDR3 extends over 14 amino acids. The CDR3: CASSTGGWVETQYF. The CDR3 region has the DNA TGTGCCAGCAGCACCGGGGGGTGGGTAGAGACCCAGTACTTC.

This clone was observed a handful of times. The rearrangement links TRBV10-3 to TRBJ2-7; 11 nucleotides line up with TRBD2. This CDR3 is built from 16 residues. Germline values: CDR1 ENHRY, CDR2 SYGVKD. V was pared by 4 bases and J by 1 base, with 6 bases of the junction left unmatched. CDR3 nucleotides: TGTGCCATCAGTGGGCTAGCGGGGGGACCATCCTACGAGCAGTACTTC. It codes for CAISGLAGGPSYEQYF.

CDR3 region: CASSLVGLGMNTEAFF. As DNA, the CDR3 is TGTGCCAGCAGCTTAGTAGGACTGGGTATGAACACTGAAGCTTTCTTT. The V call is TRBV13, the J call TRBJ1-1; no definite D call. CDR1 is PRHDT and CDR2 is FYEKMQ in the germline V gene (reference sequence). V was pared by 1 base and J by 0 bases, with 12 bases between. CDR3 length equals 16 residues.

The V gene is TRBV7-2, the J gene TRBJ2-7; 7 bases fit TRBD2. Germline CDR1 reads SGHTA; CDR2 reads FQGNSA. The CDR3 extends over 17 amino acids. J gave up 2 bases and V 1 base, and 11 bases lay outside the gene matches. CDR3 in amino acids: CASSLEGHRGVPYEQYF. The CDR3 DNA reads as TGTGCCAGCAGCTTAGAGGGTCATCGGGGGGTTCCCTACGAGCAGTACTTC. The complete variable domain, with remaining parts taken from reference TRBV7-2 and TRBJ2-7, reads GAGVSQSPSNKVTEKGKDVELRCDPISGHTALYWYRQSLGQGLEFLIYFQGNSAPDKSGLPSDRFSAERTGGSVSTLTIQRTQQEDSAVYLCASSLEGHRGVPYEQYFGPGTRLTVT.

The chain combines TRBV2 with TRBJ1-5; no definite D call. CDR1 and CDR2 (germline): SNHLY, FYNNEI. V lost 6 bases, J lost 0 bases, and 12 bases lay in between. This CDR3 comprises 15 residues. CDR3 residues: CASRNSENSNQPQHF. CDR3 nucleotides: TGTGCCAGCAGGAACAGTGAGAATAGCAATCAGCCCCAGCATTTT.

The rearrangement uses TRBV7-9 and TRBJ1-6; weak D call: TRBD1 (6 bases). The CDR3 is made up of 13 amino acids. Trimming took off 4 bases at V and 10 bases at J, with 11 bases between the two ends. Germline loops: CDR1 SEHNR, CDR2 FQNEAQ (reference sequence). CDR3 in amino acids: CASSSTGSSPLHF. CDR3 bases: TGTGCCAGCAGCTCCACAGGGAGCTCACCCCTCCACTTT.

The V and J genes are TRBV3-1 (or the pseudogene TRBV3-2) and TRBJ2-1, with 8 bases matching TRBD2. CDR1 and CDR2 (germline): LGHDT, YNNKEL (reference sequence). V was clipped by 0 bases and J by 2 bases; unmatched bases: 6. The length of the CDR3 is 17 residues. Written as DNA, the CDR3 is TGTGCCAGCAGCCAAGATTCCGGGGGGGGCGCCTACAATGAGCAGTTCTTC. Translating it yields CASSQDSGGGAYNEQFF.

The chain couples TRBV10-1 to TRBJ2-7; TRBD1 matches 8 bases. Germline V gives CDR1 WNHNN, CDR2 SYGVQD (reference sequence). J gave up 2 bases and V 5 bases, and 5 bases lay outside the gene matches. The CDR3 runs 14 residues. The CDR3 DNA follows: TGCGCCAGCAGTTTCGGGACAGGTGCCTACGAGCAGTACTTC. It codes for CASSFGTGAYEQYF.

This clone showed up just once. The CDR3 sequence: CASSRRQGGEQYF. As DNA, the CDR3 is TGCGCCAGCAGCCGTCGACAGGGTGGCGAGCAGTACTTC. This sequence joins TRBV4-3 and TRBJ2-7, with 7 positions matching TRBD1. This CDR3 has 13 residues. Germline CDR1 reads LGHNA; CDR2 reads YSLEER. V was pared by 4 bases and J by 6 bases, with 6 bases of the junction left unmatched.

The gene calls are TRBV2 and TRBJ2-1; perhaps TRBD1 as D (6 bases). The CDR3 consists of 15 residues. CDR1 and CDR2 from the germline V gene are SNHLY and FYNNEI. Trimming cost V 7 bases and J 3 bases, with 16 bases left between them. The CDR3 loop reads CASKVGGGDYNEQFF. DNA of the CDR3: TGTGCCAGCAAGGTTGGTGGGGGCGACTACAATGAGCAGTTCTTC.

The CDR3, as DNA: TGTGCCAGCTCTCTGACACGGATCCAAGAGACCCAGTACTTC. Translation gives CASSLTRIQETQYF. This rearrangement joins TRBV18 to TRBJ2-5; D not resolved. The CDR3 consists of 14 residues. The V gene lost 6 bases and the J gene lost 1 base, with 12 bases spanning the gap. Germline V gene data show CDR1 as KGHSH and CDR2 as LQKENI. The full variable domain, completed using reference TRBV18 and TRBJ2-5, is NAGVMQNPRHLVRRRGQEARLRCSPMKGHSHVYWYRQLPEEGLKFMVYLQKENIIDESGMPKERFSAEFPKEGPSILRIQQVVRGDSAAYFCASSLTRIQETQYFGPGTRLLVL.

The chain joins TRBV29-1 to TRBJ2-7, with D perhaps matching TRBD1 (6 bases). Germline V lookup: CDR1 SQVTM, CDR2 ANQGSEA. CDR3 length: 13 residues. Trimming stripped 3 bases from V and 2 bases from J, with 11 bases between. The CDR3 region has the DNA TGCAGCGTTGACGGTGACAGGACCTACGAGCAGTACTTC. Translated: CSVDGDRTYEQYF.

The V call is TRBV29-1, the J call TRBJ2-3; D is possibly TRBD2 (6 bases). V lost 6 bases and J lost 0, with 13 bases in between. CDR1 and CDR2 (germline): SQVTM, ANQGSEA. This CDR3 contains 14 residues. Here the CDR3 DNA reads TGCAGCGTCCTACTAGCAGCTAGCACAGATACGCAGTATTTT. It is translated as CSVLLAASTDTQYF.

The CDR3 region has the DNA TGCGCCAGCGTCGAGGGACAGGGTCCCCAAGAGACCCAGTACTTC. It encodes CASVEGQGPQETQYF. This sequence joins TRBV5-1 and TRBJ2-5; 9 positions match TRBD1. Germline V lookup: CDR1 SGHRS, CDR2 YFSETQ. The CDR3 is 15 residues long. The V segment lost 7 bases and the J segment 1 base; nucleotides outside the gene matches: 8.